Each of the 21 T cell receptor beta chains below was sequenced from the same sample in a study of vaccination and CD4 T cells after COVID-19. The time point is: late sampling 161 to 241 days after vaccination in a few convalescent patients. TCRdb reprocessed the PCR reads via MiXCR and lists one record per CDR3 protein. The sample contains tens of thousands of distinct CDR3 sequences, approximately 49% of which appear only once. Here the sequenced sample was CD4+ T cells from blood, taken about 7 months after SARS-CoV-2 vaccination. All receptors come from a human donor who had recovered from COVID-19.

The rearrangement joins TRBV10-3 to TRBJ1-1; D not certain. This CDR3 has 13 amino acids. Germline lookup yields CDR1 ENHRY and CDR2 SYGVKD. The V and J ends lost 2 bases and 2 bases respectively, with 6 bases between them. The chain's CDR3 is CAISERDNTEAFF. CDR3 in DNA: TGTGCCATCAGTGAGAGGGATAACACTGAAGCTTTCTTT.

The chain joins TRBV2 to TRBJ1-2; no reliable D call. CDR3 length: 12 amino acids. The V end lost 5 bases, the J end lost 8 bases, and 12 bases lay between the germline ends. Germline CDR1 SNHLY, CDR2 FYNNEI. Here the CDR3 DNA reads TGTGCCAGCAGTCCCCTCGTACTGGGCTACACCTTC. This gives the protein CASSPLVLGYTF. Using reference TRBV2 and TRBJ1-2 for the parts outside the CDR3, the full variable domain is EPEVTQTPSHQVTQMGQEVILRCVPISNHLYFYWYRQILGQKVEFLVSFYNNEISEKSEIFDDQFSVERPDGSNFTLKIRSTKLEDSAMYFCASSPLVLGYTFGSGTRLTVV.

The chain is built from TRBV7-3 and TRBJ2-2, with D perhaps matching TRBD1 or TRBD2 (5 bases each). Germline V CDR1 and CDR2: SGHTA, FQGTGA. The V and J ends lost 8 bases and 2 bases respectively, with 6 bases between them. There are 12 residues in the CDR3. The DNA of the CDR3 is TGTGCCAGCGGGGGAAACACCGGGGAGCTGTTTTTT. Translation gives CASGGNTGELFF.

The chain links TRBV29-1 to TRBJ1-2, with D maybe TRBD1 (5 bases). The CDR3 extends over 14 amino acids. In germline, CDR1 is SQVTM, CDR2 ANQGSEA. The V end lost 2 bases, the J end lost 3 bases, and 13 bases lay between the germline ends. The CDR3: CSVERRGGDYGYTF. DNA of the CDR3: TGCAGCGTTGAAAGGAGGGGCGGTGACTATGGCTACACCTTC.

Concerning this clonotype itself: One junction end disagrees with the germline gene, perhaps due to a read error. The chain is built from TRBV7-9 and TRBJ2-5; D not resolved. Germline CDR1 is SEHNR and CDR2 is FQNEAQ (reference sequence). The CDR3 has 16 residues. The CDR3 bases are TGTACCAGCAGCTTAGTAACAGCATTATACCAAGAGACCCAGTACTTC. Translation: CTSSLVTALYQETQYF.

The chain is built from TRBV7-2 and TRBJ2-7; 9 bases match TRBD1. The ends lost 2 bases at V and 2 bases at J; junction bases unmatched: 7. Germline V lookup: CDR1 SGHTA, CDR2 FQGNSA. The CDR3 extends over 16 amino acids. CDR3 bases: TGTGCCAGCAGCTTACCACCGGGACAGGGCACCTACGAGCAGTACTTC. This gives the protein CASSLPPGQGTYEQYF.

The chain has TRBV6-1 and TRBJ1-5, with TRBD1 as a possible D gene (6 bases). CDR1 MNHNS and CDR2 SASEGT come from the germline V gene. V lost 6 bases and J lost 9, with 15 bases in between. The CDR3 sequence is 13 residues long. CDR3: CASSPFQGRPQHF. The CDR3 DNA follows: TGTGCCAGCAGCCCCTTCCAGGGGCGGCCCCAGCATTTT.

The V and J genes are TRBV7-3 and TRBJ1-6; D not resolved. The CDR3 runs 15 residues. V was pared by 2 bases and J by 1 base, with 6 bases between. Germline values: CDR1 SGHTA, CDR2 FQGTGA. As DNA, the CDR3 is TGTGCCAGCAGCTTACGCGGTTCCTATAATTCACCCCTCCACTTT. The encoded protein is CASSLRGSYNSPLHF.

The chain employs TRBV7-2 and TRBJ1-2, with D possibly matching TRBD1 (5 bases). V gave up 6 bases and J gave up 1 base, with 15 bases separating them. Germline loops: CDR1 SGHTA, CDR2 FQGNSA. There are 15 residues in the CDR3. The CDR3 protein is CASRLTGGGNYGYTF. The CDR3 DNA sequence: TGTGCCAGCAGACTCACAGGCGGCGGTAACTATGGCTACACCTTC. The whole variable domain, remainder taken from reference TRBV7-2 and TRBJ1-2, is GAGVSQSPSNKVTEKGKDVELRCDPISGHTALYWYRQSLGQGLEFLIYFQGNSAPDKSGLPSDRFSAERTGGSVSTLTIQRTQQEDSAVYLCASRLTGGGNYGYTFGSGTRLTVV.

The V gene is TRBV27, the J gene TRBJ2-1, with D perhaps assigned TRBD1 or TRBD2 (5 bases each). Trimming stripped 7 bases from V and 3 bases from J, with 13 bases between. CDR1 MNHEY and CDR2 SMNVEV come from the germline V gene (reference sequence). This CDR3 has 14 amino acids. The CDR3 region is CASTTGDLYNEQFF. In DNA form, the CDR3 reads TGTGCCAGCACTACCGGGGACCTCTACAATGAGCAGTTCTTC.

This rearrangement joins TRBV18 to TRBJ2-7; D might be TRBD1 (5 bases). V was clipped by 2 bases and J by 3 bases, with 8 bases between them. The CDR3 contains 13 residues. Looked up from germline, CDR1 is KGHSH and CDR2 is LQKENI. The CDR3 DNA reads as TGTGCCAGCTCACCAGGGGCAGACTACGAGCAGTACTTC. Translation gives CASSPGADYEQYF.

The chain employs TRBV10-2 and TRBJ1-1; TRBD1 might be the D (5 bases). Looked up from germline, CDR1 is WSHSY and CDR2 is SAAADI. This CDR3 region has 12 residues. The germline V and J ends were trimmed by 11 bases and 3 bases, with 13 bases remaining between them. The CDR3, as DNA: TGCGCCTCCCAGTCGGGGGACACTGAAGCTTTCTTT. The encoded protein is CASQSGDTEAFF.

On this clonotype: The junction departs from the called germline gene at one end, perhaps through a read error. This chain uses TRBV24-1 with TRBJ1-5; D is unresolved. The CDR3 consists of 14 residues. Germline assignment: CDR1 KGHDR and CDR2 SFDVKD. The CDR3 coding sequence is TGTGCCACCAGTGATTTATCGAGCACTCAGCCCCAGCATTTT. As protein: CATSDLSSTQPQHF.

This clonotype occurred a few times. V gene TRBV20-1 combines with J gene TRBJ2-3, with TRBD1 matching over 7 bases. The CDR3 is 14 amino acids. From germline, CDR1 is DFQATT and CDR2 SNEGSKA (reference sequence). Trimming cost V 5 bases and J 3 bases; bases outside gene matches: 8. Written as DNA, the CDR3 is TGCAGTGCTCCCCCAGGGGGAGTAACAGATACGCAGTATTTT. Translating gives CSAPPGGVTDTQYF.

In this sample, this clonotype turned up once. The gene calls are TRBV2 and TRBJ2-5; tentatively, D is TRBD2 (5 bases). Germline values: CDR1 SNHLY, CDR2 FYNNEI. V gave up 5 bases and J gave up 2 bases, with 12 bases separating them. The CDR3 sequence is 14 residues long. CDR3 in amino acids: CASSKDLIQETQYF. DNA for the CDR3: TGTGCCAGCAGTAAGGACTTAATTCAAGAGACCCAGTACTTC.

V and J are TRBV7-9 and TRBJ2-4; a weak D match, TRBD1 (6 bases). The germline CDR1 and CDR2 sequences are SEHNR and FQNEAQ (reference sequence). V lost 5 bases and J lost 8, with 13 bases in between. This CDR3 contains 13 residues. For the CDR3, the DNA is TGTGCCAGCAGCCCTCTGCCAGGGGACATTCAGTACTTC. Protein product: CASSPLPGDIQYF.

The V gene is TRBV4-1, the J gene TRBJ2-1; TRBD2 agrees at 7 bases. V lost 5 bases, J lost 8 bases, and 15 bases stayed unmatched. This CDR3 has 16 residues. Per the germline V gene, CDR1 is MGHRA and CDR2 is YSYEKL. CDR3 sequence (DNA): TGCGCCAGCAGCTTCCCTCCCACCAGCGGGGTCTATGAGCAGTTCTTC. This translates into CASSFPPTSGVYEQFF.

The chain links TRBV20-1 to TRBJ2-3, with 7 nucleotides matching TRBD2. The J segment lost 2 bases and the V segment lost 6 bases, leaving 5 bases of the junction unmatched. Germline-derived CDR1 and CDR2 are DFQATT and SNEGSKA (reference sequence). The CDR3 covers 13 residues. The CDR3 spells CSAPGGSTDTQYF. The CDR3, as DNA: TGCAGTGCCCCGGGGGGATCCACAGATACGCAGTATTTT.

The chain is built from TRBV6-1 and TRBJ1-1; D not certain. The CDR3 has 15 residues. Trimming took off 6 bases at V and 0 bases at J, with 14 bases between the two ends. Germline CDR1 and CDR2: MNHNS and SASEGT. CDR3 protein: CASSRSASLNTEAFF. DNA of the CDR3: TGTGCCAGCAGCCGTTCAGCCAGCTTGAACACTGAAGCTTTCTTT.

The rearrangement uses TRBV2 and TRBJ1-6; maybe TRBD1 (5 bases). The CDR3 sequence is 14 residues long. CDR1 is SNHLY and CDR2 is FYNNEI in the germline V gene. Trimming pared 9 bases from V and 7 bases from J, leaving 16 bases between. Written as DNA, the CDR3 is TGTGCCAGTATCCTCGGACGGGACAATTCACCCCTCCACTTT. Protein sequence: CASILGRDNSPLHF.

V and J are TRBV28 and TRBJ1-1; the D is unclear. V lost 6 bases and J 7 bases, leaving 12 bases between the germline ends. This CDR3 region has 12 residues. Germline CDR1 is MDHEN and CDR2 is SYDVKM. The CDR3 sequence: CASSLRVREAFF. CDR3 nucleotides: TGTGCCAGCAGCTTAAGGGTCCGTGAAGCTTTCTTT.